The T cell receptor beta chain under discussion was sequenced for a study of T cell repertoires in cytomegalovirus infection. At the level of the study: In the study, CMV epitopes included recently identified HLA-C-restricted and well-studied HLA-B-restricted ones. Evidence of both CMV infection and a matching HLA type came from public TCR beta signatures. Study results and limitations: The ex vivo response was dominated by HLA-C-restricted CMV-specific TCR beta clonotypes.

TCRdb redid the calling of the reads with MiXCR, one entry per CDR3 protein. The repertoire holds approximately 1,000,000 distinct CDR3 sequences, with around 32% as singletons. This CDR3 contains 16 residues. Germline lookup yields CDR1 SGHDT and CDR2 YYEEEE. V trimming: 4 bases; J trimming: 5 bases; junction bases outside the gene matches: 6. Comments on this clonotype: Its antigen is not known.

The J gene is TRBJ2-3, the V gene TRBV5-6; 14 nucleotides agree with TRBD2. The starting material was cultured CD8+ T cells from PBMCs, obtained from culture after CMV antigen stimulation. The sequence derives from a human donor in good health (CMV status not recorded). Some clones in this sample may be carry-over from other donors' samples. The CDR3 region has the DNA TGTGCCAGCAGCCCCCTAGGACTAGCGGGGGGAGATACGCAGTATTTT. Its translation is CASSPLGLAGGDTQYF.